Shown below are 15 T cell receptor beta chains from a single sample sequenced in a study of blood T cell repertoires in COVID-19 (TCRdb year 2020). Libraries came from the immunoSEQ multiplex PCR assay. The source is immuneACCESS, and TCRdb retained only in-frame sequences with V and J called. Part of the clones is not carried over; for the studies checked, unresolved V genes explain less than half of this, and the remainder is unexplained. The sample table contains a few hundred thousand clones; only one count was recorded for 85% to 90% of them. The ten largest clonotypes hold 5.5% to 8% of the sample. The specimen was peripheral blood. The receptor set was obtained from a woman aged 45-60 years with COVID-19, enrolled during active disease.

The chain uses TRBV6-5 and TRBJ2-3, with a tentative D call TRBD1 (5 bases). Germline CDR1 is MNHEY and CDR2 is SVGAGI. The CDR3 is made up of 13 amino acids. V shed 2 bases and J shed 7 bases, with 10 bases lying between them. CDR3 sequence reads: CASSYGALYTQYF. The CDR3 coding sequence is TGTGCCAGCAGTTACGGGGCCTTATATACGCAGTATTTT.

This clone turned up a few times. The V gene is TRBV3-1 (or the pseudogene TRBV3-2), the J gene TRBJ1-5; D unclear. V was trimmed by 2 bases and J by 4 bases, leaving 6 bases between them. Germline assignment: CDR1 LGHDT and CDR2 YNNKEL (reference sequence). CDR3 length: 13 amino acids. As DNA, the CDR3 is TGTGCCAGCAGCCAAAATCAAAATCAGCCCCAGCATTTT. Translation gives CASSQNQNQPQHF.

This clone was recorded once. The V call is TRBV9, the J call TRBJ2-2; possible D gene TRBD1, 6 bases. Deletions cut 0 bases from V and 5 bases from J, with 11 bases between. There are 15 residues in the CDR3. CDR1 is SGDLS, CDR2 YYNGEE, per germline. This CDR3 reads CASSVARGWTGELFF. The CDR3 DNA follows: TGTGCCAGCAGCGTAGCAAGGGGGTGGACCGGGGAGCTGTTTTTT. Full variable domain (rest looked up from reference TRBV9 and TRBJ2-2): DSGVTQTPKHLITATGQRVTLRCSPRSGDLSVYWYQQSLDQGLQFLIQYYNGEERAKGNILERFSAQQFPDLHSELNLSSLELGDSALYFCASSVARGWTGELFFGEGSRLTVL.

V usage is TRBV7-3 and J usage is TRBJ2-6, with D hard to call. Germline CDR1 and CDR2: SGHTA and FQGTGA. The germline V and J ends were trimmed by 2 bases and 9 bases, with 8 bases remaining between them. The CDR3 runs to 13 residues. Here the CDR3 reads CASSLPSRNVLTF. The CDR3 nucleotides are TGTGCCAGCAGCTTACCAAGCCGCAACGTCCTGACTTTC.

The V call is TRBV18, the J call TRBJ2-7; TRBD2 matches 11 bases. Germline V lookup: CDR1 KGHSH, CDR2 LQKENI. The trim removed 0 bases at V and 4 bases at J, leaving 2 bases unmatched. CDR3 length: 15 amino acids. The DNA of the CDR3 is TGTGCCAGCTCACCACCGCTAGCGGGAGGTTACGAGCAGTACTTC. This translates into CASSPPLAGGYEQYF.

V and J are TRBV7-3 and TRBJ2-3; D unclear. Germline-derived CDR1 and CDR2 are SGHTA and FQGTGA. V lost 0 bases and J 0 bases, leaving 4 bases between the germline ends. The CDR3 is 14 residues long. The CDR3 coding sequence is TGTGCCAGCAGCTTAACTCGGAGCACAGATACGCAGTATTTT. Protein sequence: CASSLTRSTDTQYF.

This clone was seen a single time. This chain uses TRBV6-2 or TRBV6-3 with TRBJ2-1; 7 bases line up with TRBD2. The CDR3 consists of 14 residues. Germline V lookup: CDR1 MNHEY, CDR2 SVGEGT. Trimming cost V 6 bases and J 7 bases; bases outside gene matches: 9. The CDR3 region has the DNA TGTGCCAGCAGCCGCGGACTAGGAGGTAATGAGCAGTTCTTC. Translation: CASSRGLGGNEQFF.

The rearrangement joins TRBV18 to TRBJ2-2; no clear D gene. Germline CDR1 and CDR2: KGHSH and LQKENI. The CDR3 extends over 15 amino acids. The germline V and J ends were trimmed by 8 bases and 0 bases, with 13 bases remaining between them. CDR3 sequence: CASQVSNANTGELFF. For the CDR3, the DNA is TGTGCCAGCCAGGTGTCTAACGCGAACACCGGGGAGCTGTTTTTT. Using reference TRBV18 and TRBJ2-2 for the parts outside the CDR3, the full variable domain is NAGVMQNPRHLVRRRGQEARLRCSPMKGHSHVYWYRQLPEEGLKFMVYLQKENIIDESGMPKERFSAEFPKEGPSILRIQQVVRGDSAAYFCASQVSNANTGELFFGEGSRLTVL.

CDR3 DNA sequence: TGTGCCAGCAGTACTCCCCGGACAGGGGGCTCGGGTGGCTACACCTTC. Translating it yields CASSTPRTGGSGGYTF. The rearrangement uses TRBV2 and TRBJ1-2; 11 nucleotides align to TRBD1. The germline gives CDR1 SNHLY, CDR2 FYNNEI. Germline trimming cut 5 bases from V and 7 bases from J; bases unmatched to any gene: 12. The CDR3 consists of 16 residues. Full variable domain (rest looked up from reference TRBV2 and TRBJ1-2): EPEVTQTPSHQVTQMGQEVILRCVPISNHLYFYWYRQILGQKVEFLVSFYNNEISEKSEIFDDQFSVERPDGSNFTLKIRSTKLEDSAMYFCASSTPRTGGSGGYTFGSGTRLTVV.

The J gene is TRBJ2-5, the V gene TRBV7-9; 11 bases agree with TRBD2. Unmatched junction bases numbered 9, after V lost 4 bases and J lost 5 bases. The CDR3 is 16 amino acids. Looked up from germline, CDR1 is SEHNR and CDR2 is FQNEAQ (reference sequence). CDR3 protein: CASSSISGRARETQYF. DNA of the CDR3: TGTGCCAGCAGCTCTATTAGCGGGAGGGCCCGGGAGACCCAGTACTTC. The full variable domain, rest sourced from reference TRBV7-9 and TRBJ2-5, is DTGVSQNPRHKITKRGQNVTFRCDPISEHNRLYWYRQTLGQGPEFLTYFQNEAQLEKSRLLSDRFSAERPKGSFSTLEIQRTEQGDSAMYLCASSSISGRARETQYFGPGTRLLVL.

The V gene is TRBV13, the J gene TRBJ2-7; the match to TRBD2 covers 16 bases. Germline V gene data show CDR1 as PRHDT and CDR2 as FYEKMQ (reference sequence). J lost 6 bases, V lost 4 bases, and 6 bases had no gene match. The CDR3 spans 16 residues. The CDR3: CASSSGTSGRAGEQYF. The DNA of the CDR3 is TGTGCCAGCAGCTCTGGGACTAGCGGGAGGGCCGGCGAGCAGTACTTC.

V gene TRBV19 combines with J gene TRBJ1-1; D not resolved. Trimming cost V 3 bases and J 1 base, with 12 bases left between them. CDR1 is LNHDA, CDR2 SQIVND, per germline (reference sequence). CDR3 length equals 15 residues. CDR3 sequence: CASSITVTRNTEAFF. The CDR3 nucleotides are TGTGCCAGTAGTATCACTGTTACTAGGAACACTGAAGCTTTCTTT.

CDR3 nucleotides: TGTGCCAGTAGTATCACAGGGGGCGCCCGTGAAAAACTGTTTTTT. Residues: CASSITGGAREKLFF. The chain is built from TRBV19 and TRBJ1-4, with 9 bases matching TRBD1. CDR1 LNHDA and CDR2 SQIVND come from the germline V gene (reference sequence). Trimming at V came to 3 bases and at J to 7 bases, leaving 6 bases not matched to a gene. The CDR3 contains 15 residues.

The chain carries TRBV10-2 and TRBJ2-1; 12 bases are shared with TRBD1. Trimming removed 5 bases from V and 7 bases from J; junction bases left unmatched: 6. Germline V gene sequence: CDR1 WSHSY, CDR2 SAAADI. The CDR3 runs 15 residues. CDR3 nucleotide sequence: TGCGCCAGCAGTCGGGGACAGGGGGCGCTGAATGAGCAGTTCTTC. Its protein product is CASSRGQGALNEQFF.

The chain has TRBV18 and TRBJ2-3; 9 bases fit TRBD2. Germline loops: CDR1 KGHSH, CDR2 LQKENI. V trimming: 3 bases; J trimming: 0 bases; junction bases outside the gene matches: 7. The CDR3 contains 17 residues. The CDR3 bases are TGTGCCAGCTCACCTCGACTAGCGGAACCTAGCACAGATACGCAGTATTTT. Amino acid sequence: CASSPRLAEPSTDTQYF.